This entry lists 30 T cell receptor beta chains sequenced from one sample in a study of T-cell reconstitution after alpha-beta-depleted transplantation in children (dated by TCRdb to the mid-2010s). The library relied on PCR. The listed sequencing device is Illumina HiSeq 2500. To normalize quantification of the TCRbeta repertoire, the TCR libraries were built with molecular barcoding that relied on unique molecular identifiers. TCRdb reprocessing: public reads trimmed at Q25 with fastp, clones called with MiXCR, in-frame beta chains kept. Duplicate CDR3 protein sequences are folded into a single record with the most common DNA and genes. The sample table records 200,000 or so distinct CDR3 sequences; just under 6.5% of these occur just once. Clones ranked in the top ten supply around 4.3% of the sample. In light of the paper, this sample's treatment or condition label describes: allogeneic hematopoietic cell transplantation with graft depleted of TCRalphabeta T cells and CD19 B cells.

Sequenced here: PBMCs, sampled before TCRalphabeta/CD19-depleted stem cell transplant. These receptors all stem from a girl in the first two years of life with combined immunodeficiency, due to receive a stem cell transplant.

This clonotype was counted ten times or more. The V gene is TRBV28, the J gene TRBJ2-5; D is unresolved. CDR1 is MDHEN and CDR2 is SYDVKM in the germline V gene. CDR3 length: 12 residues. Trimming removed 4 bases from V and 3 bases from J, with 6 bases in between. CDR3 coding DNA: TGTGCCAGCAGTTCAGCGAAAGAGACCCAGTACTTC. Translated: CASSSAKETQYF. Full variable domain (outside the CDR3, taken from reference TRBV28 and TRBJ2-5): DVKVTQSSRYLVKRTGEKVFLECVQDMDHENMFWYRQDPGLGLRLIYFSYDVKMKEKGDIPEGYSVSREKKERFSLILESASTNQTSMYLCASSSAKETQYFGPGTRLLVL.

This clonotype was counted ten times or more. The chain uses TRBV24-1 and TRBJ2-3; the match to TRBD2 covers 9 bases. The CDR3 loop spans 21 amino acids. CDR1 and CDR2 from the germline V gene are KGHDR and SFDVKD. V dropped 3 bases and J dropped 2; count of bases not matched to a gene: 20. The CDR3 DNA follows: TGTGCCACCAGTGATCGAAACAGGGGAACGCGATCTAGCGGGGACACAGATACGCAGTATTTT. Protein product: CATSDRNRGTRSSGDTDTQYF.

The table lists this clonotype with many counts. The V call is TRBV5-1, the J call TRBJ2-1; 14 bases align to TRBD2. CDR3 length: 15 residues. The germline V gene has CDR1 SGHRS and CDR2 YFSETQ. The V segment lost 2 bases and the J segment 8 bases; nucleotides outside the gene matches: 3. The CDR3 here is CASSLSGLAGDEQFF. CDR3 nucleotide sequence: TGCGCCAGCAGCTTATCGGGACTAGCGGGAGATGAGCAGTTCTTC.

The table lists this clonotype with many counts. The chain links TRBV6-5 to TRBJ2-1, with 8 bases aligning to TRBD2. The junction had 10 bases not matched to a gene; V was cut back by 4 bases and J by 5 bases. Germline V gives CDR1 MNHEY, CDR2 SVGAGI. The CDR3 loop spans 16 amino acids. Here the CDR3 DNA reads TGTGCCAGCAGTTCATCGACTAGCGCGGGCCACAATGAGCAGTTCTTC. The encoded protein is CASSSSTSAGHNEQFF.

This clonotype was counted ten times or more. The chain employs TRBV4-1 and TRBJ1-6; the match to TRBD1 covers 7 bases. Germline V gene data show CDR1 as MGHRA and CDR2 as YSYEKL. CDR3 length: 15 amino acids. V shed 6 bases and J 7 bases; nucleotides not matched to a gene: 9. The CDR3 region has the DNA TGCGCCAGCAGGTCCCCGGGACAGAGGAATTCACCCCTCCACTTT. This encodes CASRSPGQRNSPLHF.

The V and J genes are TRBV4-1 and TRBJ2-4; D is unclear. The germline V gene has CDR1 MGHRA and CDR2 YSYEKL. The CDR3 contains 18 residues. Trimming pared 0 bases from V and 0 bases from J, leaving 15 bases between. The CDR3 sequence: CASSQERQLPLAKNIQYF. CDR3 DNA: TGCGCCAGCAGCCAAGAAAGGCAGTTACCCCTAGCCAAAAACATTCAGTACTTC.

This clonotype was recorded at least ten times. The chain links TRBV20-1 to TRBJ2-5; TRBD2 aligns across 8 bases. V trimming: 2 bases; J trimming: 1 base; junction bases outside the gene matches: 6. The CDR3 is made up of 15 amino acids. The V gene's germline CDR1 is DFQATT and CDR2 SNEGSKA (reference sequence). CDR3 in DNA: TGCAGTGCTAGATATCCAGCGGGGGCCCAAGAGACCCAGTACTTC. Protein product: CSARYPAGAQETQYF.

This clonotype was observed many times. The J gene is TRBJ2-2, the V gene TRBV12-3 or TRBV12-4; 9 positions agree with TRBD1. J lost 6 bases, V lost 5 bases, and 7 bases had no gene match. The CDR3 sequence is 15 residues long. CDR3 in amino acids: CASSGRDRVPGELFF. The CDR3, as DNA: TGTGCCAGCAGTGGACGGGACAGGGTTCCCGGGGAGCTGTTTTTT.

This clonotype was counted between two and nine times. The rearrangement uses TRBV27 and TRBJ2-1; 12 bases line up with TRBD2. CDR3 length equals 14 residues. V was clipped by 3 bases and J by 9 bases; unmatched bases: 3. Germline V gene data show CDR1 as MNHEY and CDR2 as SMNVEV (reference sequence). CDR3 DNA sequence: TGTGCCAGCAGTTTCGGACTAGCGGGGTTTGAGCAGTTCTTC. Its protein is CASSFGLAGFEQFF.

Many counts were recorded for this clonotype. The CDR3 loop reads CSATYWDRTPYEQYF. CDR3 nucleotide sequence: TGCAGTGCCACTTACTGGGACAGAACTCCCTACGAGCAGTACTTC. The V call is TRBV20-1, the J call TRBJ2-7, with 7 bases matching TRBD1. Losses at the gene ends were 6 bases for V and 2 bases for J; bases not matched to a gene: 13. The CDR3 runs 15 residues. Per germline, CDR1 DFQATT and CDR2 SNEGSKA (reference sequence).

The table lists this clonotype with many counts. The genes are TRBV3-1 and TRBJ2-1; D is undetermined. Germline-derived CDR1 and CDR2 are LGHDT and YNNKEL (reference sequence). The V gene lost 0 bases and the J gene lost 8 bases, with 2 bases spanning the gap. The length of the CDR3 is 11 residues. As DNA, the CDR3 is TGTGCCAGCAGCCAAGAACATGAGCAGTTCTTC. Its protein is CASSQEHEQFF.

The table lists this clonotype with many counts. Written as DNA, the CDR3 is TGCAGTGCTAGGACCGGGACTAGGCTGTACAATGAGCAGTTCTTC. Translated, it gives CSARTGTRLYNEQFF. The chain combines TRBV20-1 with TRBJ2-1, with 8 bases fitting TRBD2. This CDR3 has 15 amino acids. Germline loops: CDR1 DFQATT, CDR2 SNEGSKA (reference sequence). The ends lost 3 bases at V and 4 bases at J; junction bases unmatched: 8.

The table lists this clonotype with many counts. The rearrangement joins TRBV15 to TRBJ1-1; D ambiguous. In germline, CDR1 is LNHNV, CDR2 YYDKDF (reference sequence). The CDR3 spans 17 residues. V was trimmed by 0 bases and J by 0 bases, leaving 14 bases between them. The CDR3 DNA reads as TGTGCCACCAGCAGAGATTGGAGGGAAGGGTTGAACACTGAAGCTTTCTTT. Amino acids: CATSRDWREGLNTEAFF. Full variable domain (rest looked up from reference TRBV15 and TRBJ1-1): DAMVIQNPRYQVTQFGKPVTLSCSQTLNHNVMYWYQQKSSQAPKLLFHYYDKDFNNEADTPDNFQSRRPNTSFCFLDIRSPGLGDTAMYLCATSRDWREGLNTEAFFGQGTRLTVV.

This clonotype was counted many times. The chain recombines TRBV7-6 with TRBJ2-7; 7 nucleotides agree with TRBD1. V trimming: 0 bases; J trimming: 3 bases; junction bases outside the gene matches: 5. CDR1 is SGHVS, CDR2 FNYEAQ, per germline. This CDR3 has 15 amino acids. CDR3 in DNA: TGTGCCAGCAGCTTAGCCGTGGGACAGCACTACGAGCAGTACTTC. Translating it yields CASSLAVGQHYEQYF.

There are many counts of this clonotype. The chain has TRBV12-3 or TRBV12-4 and TRBJ2-7, with TRBD2 matching 7 bases. This CDR3 comprises 15 residues. V shed 2 bases and J 8 bases; nucleotides not matched to a gene: 12. The CDR3 sequence is CASSLSETSPTKQYF. The CDR3 bases are TGTGCCAGCAGTTTATCGGAGACTAGCCCTACGAAGCAGTACTTC.

Many counts were recorded for this clonotype. Here the CDR3 DNA reads TGTGCCAGCAGTGAGACTAGCGGGGGGTTGTACAATGAGCAGTTCTTC. This codes for CASSETSGGLYNEQFF. The chain is built from TRBV25-1 and TRBJ2-1, with 13 bases aligning to TRBD2. The CDR3 consists of 16 residues. Trimming at V came to 3 bases and at J to 4 bases, leaving 3 bases not matched to a gene. The V gene's germline CDR1 is MGHDK and CDR2 SYGVNS.

There are many counts of this clonotype. The rearrangement uses TRBV12-3 or TRBV12-4 and TRBJ2-7, with D possibly TRBD1 on 5 matching bases. V lost 3 bases, J lost 0 bases, and 6 bases lay in between. The length of the CDR3 is 13 residues. The DNA of the CDR3 is TGTGCCAGCAGTTTGGACAACTCCTACGAGCAGTACTTC. This encodes CASSLDNSYEQYF.

This clonotype was seen ten or more times. This chain connects TRBV20-1 to TRBJ2-3; weak D call: TRBD2 (6 bases). Germline V gene data show CDR1 as DFQATT and CDR2 as SNEGSKA (reference sequence). V was trimmed by 1 base and J by 2 bases, leaving 16 bases between them. The CDR3 is 16 residues long. CDR3 amino acids: CSARGTTPGDTDTQYF. The CDR3 nucleotides are TGCAGTGCTAGAGGTACGACGCCGGGAGACACAGATACGCAGTATTTT.

There are many counts of this clonotype. This chain links TRBV5-6 with TRBJ2-1; 7 bases match TRBD2. This CDR3 has 13 amino acids. Germline V gene data show CDR1 as SGHDT and CDR2 as YYEEEE. Germline trimming cut 4 bases from V and 7 bases from J; bases unmatched to any gene: 5. The CDR3 region has the DNA TGTGCCAGCAGCGGGGGGAGGGTAAATGAGCAGTTCTTC. It yields the protein CASSGGRVNEQFF.

This clonotype was observed many times. This sequence joins TRBV9 and TRBJ2-1, with TRBD1 as a possible D gene (5 bases). Trimming removed 3 bases at V and 7 bases at J, with 14 bases between. This CDR3 spans 14 amino acids. Germline CDR1 SGDLS, CDR2 YYNGEE. CDR3 in DNA: TGTGCCAGCAGCGCCACTTCTCAGGGAAATGAGCAGTTCTTC. Its translation: CASSATSQGNEQFF.

V is TRBV4-2 and J is TRBJ1-3; 7 bases align to TRBD1. Germline assignment: CDR1 LGHNA and CDR2 YNFKEQ. The V gene end was trimmed by 1 base and the J gene end by 4 bases; junction bases not matched to a gene: 1. This CDR3 region has 14 residues. The CDR3 DNA reads as TGTGCCAGCAGCCAAGGACAGGGAGGAAACACCATATATTTT. Its protein product is CASSQGQGGNTIYF.

This clonotype was seen many times. The chain recombines TRBV4-1 with TRBJ2-1; 13 bases align to TRBD2. J gave up 5 bases and V 2 bases, and 6 bases lay outside the gene matches. This CDR3 is 17 amino acids long. The V gene's germline CDR1 is MGHRA and CDR2 YSYEKL. The DNA for the CDR3 is TGCGCCAGCAGCCAAACCGGGACTAGCGGGATTAACAATGAGCAGTTCTTC. This translates into CASSQTGTSGINNEQFF.

This clonotype came up many times. The chain is built from TRBV12-3 or TRBV12-4 and TRBJ2-1, with 14 bases aligning to TRBD2. This CDR3 contains 15 residues. V gave up 5 bases and J gave up 9 bases; unmatched junction bases: 6. The CDR3 loop reads CASSPGLAGGSEQFF. The CDR3 region has the DNA TGTGCCAGCAGTCCCGGACTAGCGGGAGGTAGTGAGCAGTTCTTC.

This clonotype was counted many times. The rearrangement uses TRBV5-1 and TRBJ2-1; 10 nucleotides align to TRBD2. The CDR3 totals 14 residues. CDR1 and CDR2 from the germline V gene are SGHRS and YFSETQ. V trimming: 1 base; J trimming: 5 bases; junction bases outside the gene matches: 0. This CDR3 reads CASSLTSGNNEQFF. CDR3 nucleotide sequence: TGCGCCAGCAGCTTGACTAGCGGGAACAATGAGCAGTTCTTC.

This chain connects TRBV20-1 to TRBJ1-1; D possibly corresponds to TRBD1 (6 bases). Trimming took off 1 base at V and 4 bases at J, with 16 bases between the two ends. The CDR3 loop spans 15 amino acids. The germline gives CDR1 DFQATT, CDR2 SNEGSKA (reference sequence). In nucleotides, the CDR3 is TGCAGTGCTAGAGGGGTCGGGGGCGCGGGCACTGAAGCTTTCTTT. Translating it yields CSARGVGGAGTEAFF.

There are many counts of this clonotype. J is TRBJ2-3 and V is TRBV28; possibly TRBD2 for D (6 bases). CDR1 is MDHEN and CDR2 is SYDVKM in the germline V gene. There are 18 residues in the CDR3. Between the trimmed V and J ends, which lost 7 bases and 0 bases, there was a span of 23 bases. The CDR3 region is CASTLGPIGRLSTDTQYF. DNA of the CDR3: TGTGCCAGCACCCTCGGTCCTATCGGGAGATTAAGCACAGATACGCAGTATTTT.

This clonotype has a count of ten or more. This chain connects TRBV14 to TRBJ2-5, with D unresolved. Trimming shortened V by 0 bases and J by 4 bases, and 12 bases separated the two germline ends. The germline V gene encodes CDR1 SGHDN and CDR2 FVKESK. This CDR3 is built from 15 residues. CDR3 protein: CASSQDMAVAETQYF. The CDR3 coding sequence is TGTGCCAGCAGCCAAGACATGGCAGTGGCAGAGACCCAGTACTTC.

At least ten counts were recorded for this clonotype. This rearrangement joins TRBV6-5 to TRBJ2-1, with TRBD2 matching 10 bases. Germline assignment: CDR1 MNHEY and CDR2 SVGAGI. The CDR3 spans 16 residues. J gave up 4 bases and V 0 bases, and 3 bases lay outside the gene matches. CDR3 region: CASSYSQREGYNEQFF. The CDR3 bases are TGTGCCAGCAGTTACTCCCAGCGGGAGGGGTACAATGAGCAGTTCTTC.

Many counts were recorded for this clonotype. The chain has TRBV6-2 or TRBV6-3 and TRBJ1-1; 7 bases map to TRBD1. This CDR3 is 16 amino acids long. CDR1 is MNHEY and CDR2 is SVGEGT in the germline V gene. V gave up 4 bases and J gave up 2 bases; unmatched junction bases: 10. The CDR3, as DNA: TGTGCCAGCAGTTTCGACAGGGCGGGAGGAAACACTGAAGCTTTCTTT. It yields the protein CASSFDRAGGNTEAFF.

This clonotype was detected ten times or more. The rearrangement joins TRBV18 to TRBJ2-6, with D possibly matching TRBD2 (5 bases). Germline values: CDR1 KGHSH, CDR2 LQKENI. V was trimmed by 5 bases and J by 0 bases, leaving 14 bases between them. The CDR3 runs to 17 residues. DNA for the CDR3: TGTGCCAGCTCAGAACGAGTGGACTTCTCTGGGGCCAACGTCCTGACTTTC. Amino acids: CASSERVDFSGANVLTF.